This TCR beta chain was sequenced for a study of blood T cells in healthy people across ages. This clonotype showed up just a few times. Losses at the gene ends were 8 bases for V and 9 bases for J; bases not matched to a gene: 13. Germline lookup yields CDR1 ENHRY and CDR2 SYGVKD. This CDR3 is built from 15 residues. Next came a second PCR, run for roughly 7 to 12 cycles, which used a sample-barcoded 5' primer along with a J-beta primer mix. One entry per CDR3 protein, called by TCRdb with MiXCR from the 5' RACE reads. The sample carries about 680,000 distinct CDR3 sequences, around 48% recorded once.

What was sequenced was blood. This receptor was taken from a woman in her fifties or sixties in good health. The chain couples TRBV10-3 to TRBJ2-1; 10 bases fit TRBD2. The CDR3 bases are TGTGCCATCGGGTCTAGCGGGAGCCCTAACAGTGAGCAGTTCTTC. Translation: CAIGSSGSPNSEQFF.